This T cell receptor (beta chain) was sequenced in a study of tissue T cells after allogeneic stem cell transplantation. Study details: Smaller viable blood or marrow samples skipped sorting for direct DNA extraction. Study results and caveats: TCR repertoires tracked anatomic similarity, regardless of disease or transplant status.

This clone was recorded only once. Its antigen is unidentified. Assay: immunoSEQ multiplex PCR; the TCRdb copy retains only in-frame clones and omits some. The table has 26,000 or so clones, less than 95% seen once. The TCR sequence derives from an older male donor who later had graft-versus-host disease after an allogeneic stem cell transplant. The sample here was blood, taken before transplantation.

The CDR3 protein is CASSIQGLRDTQYF. The DNA of the CDR3 is TGTGCCAGTAGTATTCAGGGACTAAGGGATACGCAGTATTTT. V usage is TRBV19 and J usage is TRBJ2-3, with TRBD2 matching 7 bases. Per germline, CDR1 LNHDA and CDR2 SQIVND (reference sequence). CDR3 length: 14 residues. V was pared by 3 bases and J by 6 bases, with 6 bases of the junction left unmatched.